This T cell receptor beta chain was found in a study of T cells in Graves' hyperthyroidism and ophthalmopathy. This clonotype was picked up a small number of times. The source material, RNA transcripts, was used to amplify TCR beta CDR3 regions. During a first-round RT-PCR of the TCR CDR3, the HTBI primer set was used. TCRdb reanalysed the multiplex PCR reads using MiXCR and keeps one entry per CDR3 protein. The repertoire has approximately 600,000 distinct CDR3 sequences, roughly 20% of them found once; the top ten carry around a third. The germline V gene encodes CDR1 SEHNR and CDR2 FQNEAQ (reference sequence). CDR3 length equals 15 residues. Germline trimming cut 5 bases from V and 7 bases from J; bases unmatched to any gene: 7.

The specimen sequenced was blood. The TCR was taken from a man between 25 and 39 years old with Graves' ophthalmopathy. The V and J genes are TRBV7-9 and TRBJ2-3; 12 nucleotides align to TRBD2. CDR3 region: CASSPSGRADNTQYF. In nucleotides, the CDR3 is TGTGCCAGCAGCCCTAGCGGGAGGGCCGATAATACGCAGTATTTT. Combining the CDR3 with reference TRBV7-9 and TRBJ2-3 gives the whole variable domain DTGVSQNPRHKITKRGQNVTFRCDPISEHNRLYWYRQTLGQGPEFLTYFQNEAQLEKSRLLSDRFSAERPKGSFSTLEIQRTEQGDSAMYLCASSPSGRADNTQYFGPGTRLTVL.